This T cell receptor (beta chain) appears in the sequencing data of a study of blood T cell repertoires in COVID-19. Whole-study context: COVID-19 samples, acute and convalescent, were from the United States, Italy and Spain.

How the authors handled the data: Scientists estimated how many nucleated cells there were by amplifying reference gene primers. Only in-frame clones appear in the TCRdb table, and some are missing; sequencing was by immunoSEQ multiplex PCR. The DNA was the basis for D and trimming; V, J and clone size are from that table. The profile shows roughly 400,000 clones, roughly 90% of them singletons. CDR1 SGDLS and CDR2 YYNGEE come from the germline V gene. Between the trimmed V and J ends, which lost 0 bases and 0 bases, there was a span of 13 bases. This CDR3 comprises 18 residues. This chain connects TRBV9 to TRBJ2-6, with unresolved D. The clonotype comes from a woman between 25 and 40 years old who had recovered from COVID-19. Specimen: PBMCs or T cells enriched from blood (not recorded which). The CDR3, as DNA: TGTGCCAGCAGCGTAGATCAGGTCTTATACTCTGGGGCCAACGTCCTGACTTTC. This gives the protein CASSVDQVLYSGANVLTF.